Below, 30 T cell receptor beta chains from the same sample are listed, as sequenced in a study of T cell changes during pregnancy in multiple sclerosis. Sequencing used immunoSEQ multiplex PCR; TCRdb keeps in-frame clones, though not all of them. Among over 45,000 clones listed, 85% to 90% were seen once. The material sequenced was peripheral blood, taken in the first trimester of pregnancy. The receptors originated from a female donor in good health, enrolled as a control in a pregnancy study.

This chain joins TRBV5-5 and TRBJ1-4, with TRBD1 matching over 11 bases. V lost 2 bases to trimming and J lost 4 bases; unmatched junction nucleotides: 10. The CDR3 extends over 18 amino acids. The germline V gene has CDR1 SGHKS and CDR2 YYEKEE (reference sequence). CDR3 amino acids: CASSLSGQGVLGNEKLFF. Written as DNA, the CDR3 is TGTGCCAGCAGCTTATCGGGACAGGGGGTTTTGGGTAATGAAAAACTGTTTTTT.

The rearrangement joins TRBV28 to TRBJ1-2, with D hard to call. Trimming left V 1 base short and J 3 bases short, with 3 bases between. The V gene's germline CDR1 is MDHEN and CDR2 SYDVKM. The CDR3 spans 12 residues. The CDR3 loop reads CASSLSDYGYTF. CDR3 coding DNA: TGTGCCAGCAGTTTATCGGACTATGGCTACACCTTC.

This clone was seen a few times. V is TRBV19 and J is TRBJ1-1, with 7 bases aligning to TRBD1. CDR1 LNHDA and CDR2 SQIVND come from the germline V gene (reference sequence). With 5 bases clipped from V and 0 bases from J, the junction kept 6 bases outside the gene matches. This CDR3 is built from 15 residues. The CDR3 region is CASSPFGTVNTEAFF. In DNA form, the CDR3 reads TGTGCCAGTAGTCCGTTTGGGACAGTGAACACTGAAGCTTTCTTT.

CDR3 protein: CASSEASSRVHTDTQYF. In DNA, the CDR3 is TGTGCCAGCAGTGAAGCGTCGTCGAGGGTACACACAGATACGCAGTATTTT. The chain uses TRBV6-1 and TRBJ2-3; maybe TRBD2 (5 bases). The CDR3 loop spans 17 amino acids. The V gene lost 0 bases and the J gene lost 2 bases, with 15 bases spanning the gap. The V gene's germline CDR1 is MNHNS and CDR2 SASEGT.

This chain links TRBV15 with TRBJ2-7; TRBD1 agrees at 7 bases. The V segment lost 1 base and the J segment 5 bases; nucleotides outside the gene matches: 8. Germline CDR1 and CDR2: LNHNV and YYDKDF (reference sequence). The CDR3 runs to 15 residues. In DNA, the CDR3 is TGTGCCACCAGCAGAGCCGGGACAGACCAACACGAGCAGTACTTC. Translated, it gives CATSRAGTDQHEQYF.

The chain recombines TRBV7-7 with TRBJ2-4, with 9 bases aligning to TRBD1. The J segment lost 3 bases and the V segment lost 3 bases, leaving 9 bases of the junction unmatched. Germline values: CDR1 SSHAT, CDR2 FNYEAQ (reference sequence). The CDR3 extends over 17 amino acids. The CDR3 DNA reads as TGTGCCAGCAGCTTCTACTTAGGGGACAGGGTCAAAAACATTCAGTACTTC. Translated, it gives CASSFYLGDRVKNIQYF. The full variable domain, rest sourced from reference TRBV7-7 and TRBJ2-4, is GAGVSQSPRYKVTKRGQDVTLRCDPISSHATLYWYQQALGQGPEFLTYFNYEAQPDKSGLPSDRFSAERPEGSISTLTIQRTEQRDSAMYRCASSFYLGDRVKNIQYFGAGTRLSVL.

This chain joins TRBV27 and TRBJ2-2, with 10 bases fitting TRBD2. The CDR3 is 14 residues long. V shed 5 bases, J shed 7 bases, and the junction held 4 bases outside the gene matches. The germline CDR1 and CDR2 sequences are MNHEY and SMNVEV (reference sequence). The CDR3 bases are TGTGCCAGCAGTCTAGCGGGAGTAATCGGGGAGCTGTTTTTT. This gives the protein CASSLAGVIGELFF.

This chain connects TRBV7-2 to TRBJ2-1; possible D gene TRBD2, 6 bases. The CDR3 is made up of 17 amino acids. Germline CDR1 and CDR2: SGHTA and FQGNSA. Between the trimmed V and J ends, which lost 2 bases and 4 bases, there was a span of 18 bases. Here the CDR3 reads CASSLPPPGVGYNEQFF. In DNA, the CDR3 is TGTGCCAGCAGCTTACCACCCCCGGGAGTGGGGTACAATGAGCAGTTCTTC.

This clone was detected only once. This chain joins TRBV6-1 and TRBJ2-1; 7 positions agree with TRBD2. The CDR3 is made up of 13 amino acids. Trimming took 6 bases from V and 4 from J; bases not matched to a gene: 3. CDR1 MNHNS and CDR2 SASEGT come from the germline V gene. The CDR3 region has the DNA TGTGCCAGCAGACCAGCGGGGTACAATGAGCAGTTCTTC. Residues: CASRPAGYNEQFF.

The J gene is TRBJ2-3, the V gene TRBV5-1; no reliable D call. The V gene lost 4 bases and the J gene lost 3 bases, with 6 bases spanning the gap. Looked up from germline, CDR1 is SGHRS and CDR2 is YFSETQ. This CDR3 is built from 12 residues. The CDR3 region has the DNA TGCGCCAGCAGCCCATTTACAGATACGCAGTATTTT. Translated, it gives CASSPFTDTQYF.

This chain connects TRBV4-2 to TRBJ2-7, with no clear D. Germline V gene lookup returns CDR1 LGHNA and CDR2 YNFKEQ. The CDR3 length is 14 residues. Trimming cost V 0 bases and J 0 bases, with 6 bases left between them. CDR3 nucleotides: TGTGCCAGCAGCCAAGATCAGGTCTCCTACGAGCAGTACTTC. Amino acids: CASSQDQVSYEQYF.

The gene calls are TRBV6-5 and TRBJ2-7; TRBD2 aligns across 11 bases. V was clipped by 6 bases and J by 0 bases; unmatched bases: 4. CDR3 length: 15 residues. CDR1 is MNHEY and CDR2 is SVGAGI in the germline V gene. DNA of the CDR3: TGTGCCAGCAGATTAGCGGGGGGGGACTCCTACGAGCAGTACTTC. It specifies CASRLAGGDSYEQYF.

The sample holds a few counts of this clone. The gene calls are TRBV7-2 and TRBJ2-7, with unresolved D. The length of the CDR3 is 13 residues. CDR1 and CDR2 (germline): SGHTA, FQGNSA. The V end was cut by 1 base, the J end by 3 bases, with 7 bases between. This chain's CDR3 is CASSLGPGYEQYF. CDR3 nucleotides: TGTGCCAGCAGCTTAGGTCCGGGCTACGAGCAGTACTTC.

This chain joins TRBV9 and TRBJ1-1, with D hard to call. The CDR3 extends over 15 amino acids. Trimming took 0 bases from V and 2 from J, leaving 11 bases between them. Germline lookup yields CDR1 SGDLS and CDR2 YYNGEE. CDR3 residues: CASSVGGGSNTEAFF. The CDR3 DNA sequence: TGTGCCAGCAGCGTAGGCGGCGGCAGTAACACTGAAGCTTTCTTT.

There are a few counts of this clone. The chain carries TRBV6-6 and TRBJ2-1; no reliable D call. V was clipped by 2 bases and J by 0 bases, with 5 bases between them. Per germline, CDR1 MNHNY and CDR2 SVGAGI (reference sequence). This CDR3 is 14 amino acids long. The CDR3 loop is CASSYESSYNEQFF. CDR3 DNA sequence: TGTGCCAGCAGTTACGAGAGCTCCTACAATGAGCAGTTCTTC.

The chain links TRBV4-2 to TRBJ1-5; 9 nucleotides match TRBD1. Trimming removed 3 bases from V and 3 bases from J; junction bases left unmatched: 6. Germline loops: CDR1 LGHNA, CDR2 YNFKEQ. The CDR3 runs 16 residues. The CDR3 sequence: CASSQGDRGDNQPQHF. The CDR3 nucleotides are TGTGCCAGCAGCCAGGGTGACAGGGGGGACAATCAGCCCCAGCATTTT.

The chain combines TRBV6-1 with TRBJ1-2; a weak D match, TRBD1 (6 bases). Germline V gives CDR1 MNHNS, CDR2 SASEGT. The CDR3 consists of 13 residues. V was cut by 1 base and J by 6 bases, with 9 bases left in between. The CDR3 bases are TGTGCCAGCAGTGAAGGTTGGACAGATGGCTACACCTTC. The encoded protein is CASSEGWTDGYTF.

The rearrangement uses TRBV7-2 and TRBJ1-2; 7 bases align to TRBD1. The CDR3 contains 15 residues. V was pared by 4 bases and J by 6 bases, with 11 bases of the junction left unmatched. Germline CDR1 is SGHTA and CDR2 is FQGNSA. CDR3 loop: CASSSSLTGADGYTF. CDR3 sequence (DNA): TGTGCCAGCAGCTCTAGCCTCACAGGGGCGGATGGCTACACCTTC.

V usage is TRBV4-3 and J usage is TRBJ1-2; TRBD1 is a possible D gene (6 bases). The CDR3 sequence is 13 residues long. V lost 2 bases and J 8 bases, leaving 12 bases between the germline ends. Germline-derived CDR1 and CDR2 are LGHNA and YSLEER. CDR3 loop: CASSQTGIRGYTF. In DNA, the CDR3 is TGCGCCAGCAGCCAAACAGGGATAAGAGGCTACACCTTC.

The rearrangement uses TRBV13 and TRBJ2-7, with TRBD1 identical over 7 bases. Germline CDR1 and CDR2: PRHDT and FYEKMQ (reference sequence). This CDR3 spans 14 amino acids. V dropped 3 bases and J dropped 5; count of bases not matched to a gene: 7. The CDR3 bases are TGTGCCAGCAGCTTCGGGGAACAGGGGAACGAGCAGTACTTC. As protein: CASSFGEQGNEQYF.

This chain connects TRBV28 to TRBJ2-7; 8 positions match TRBD2. The CDR3 is 15 amino acids. With V trimmed by 2 bases and J by 2 bases, 5 bases remained unmatched. Germline CDR1 reads MDHEN; CDR2 reads SYDVKM. Written as DNA, the CDR3 is TGTGCCAGCAGTTTAATAGCGGGAAACCCCTACGAGCAGTACTTC. Its protein product is CASSLIAGNPYEQYF. Together with reference TRBV28 and TRBJ2-7, the CDR3 gives the full variable domain: DVKVTQSSRYLVKRTGEKVFLECVQDMDHENMFWYRQDPGLGLRLIYFSYDVKMKEKGDIPEGYSVSREKKERFSLILESASTNQTSMYLCASSLIAGNPYEQYFGPGTRLTVT.

This chain connects TRBV7-2 to TRBJ2-5; tentative D call: TRBD1 (5 bases). CDR1 is SGHTA and CDR2 is FQGNSA in the germline V gene. Trimming took off 3 bases at V and 4 bases at J, with 9 bases between the two ends. The CDR3 length is 13 residues. Here the CDR3 reads CASSFKGRETQYF. The CDR3 DNA is TGTGCCAGCAGCTTCAAGGGGCGAGAGACCCAGTACTTC. The full variable domain, with the rest looked up from reference TRBV7-2 and TRBJ2-5, is GAGVSQSPSNKVTEKGKDVELRCDPISGHTALYWYRQSLGQGLEFLIYFQGNSAPDKSGLPSDRFSAERTGGSVSTLTIQRTQQEDSAVYLCASSFKGRETQYFGPGTRLLVL.

The chain recombines TRBV10-3 with TRBJ2-7, with D perhaps matching TRBD1 (6 bases). Germline CDR1 ENHRY, CDR2 SYGVKD. CDR3 length: 13 residues. Trimming pared 6 bases from V and 4 bases from J, leaving 13 bases between. In DNA form, the CDR3 reads TGTGCCATCAGAGACAGGCTCGGGTACGAGCAGTACTTC. Amino acids: CAIRDRLGYEQYF.

This chain uses TRBV9 with TRBJ2-7; 10 bases map to TRBD2. The germline gives CDR1 SGDLS, CDR2 YYNGEE. The length of the CDR3 is 14 residues. V was pared by 2 bases and J by 5 bases, with 4 bases of the junction left unmatched. DNA of the CDR3: TGTGCCAGCAGCGTCAGCGGGAGGGCCGACGAGCAGTACTTC. This sequence encodes CASSVSGRADEQYF.

The chain couples TRBV5-5 to TRBJ2-3; TRBD2 agrees at 9 bases. V was pared by 0 bases and J by 3 bases, with 5 bases of the junction left unmatched. The CDR3 length is 16 residues. Germline values: CDR1 SGHKS, CDR2 YYEKEE (reference sequence). The CDR3: CASSLAGAGGTDTQYF. The CDR3 bases are TGTGCCAGCAGCTTGGCCGGAGCGGGGGGTACAGATACGCAGTATTTT.

The V gene is TRBV7-3, the J gene TRBJ2-7; possibly TRBD2 for D (5 bases). Trimming took 5 bases from V and 6 from J, leaving 23 bases between them. CDR3 length: 16 amino acids. Per germline, CDR1 SGHTA and CDR2 FQGTGA. The CDR3 loop reads CASSQVLVRGRFEQYF. In DNA form, the CDR3 reads TGTGCCAGCAGCCAAGTCCTGGTCCGGGGAAGGTTCGAGCAGTACTTC.

This clone was observed a single time. The chain joins TRBV5-1 to TRBJ1-3; a weak D match, TRBD1 (6 bases). The CDR3 is 13 residues long. Germline assignment: CDR1 SGHRS and CDR2 YFSETQ. V lost 5 bases to trimming and J lost 4 bases, with 10 bases between them. The CDR3 sequence is CASSSGQGNTIYF. The CDR3 DNA reads TGCGCCAGCAGTTCCGGACAGGGAAACACCATATATTTT.

The genes are TRBV5-1 and TRBJ2-3; a weak D match, TRBD2 (7 bases). The CDR3 sequence is 15 residues long. V was pared by 0 bases and J by 4 bases, with 12 bases between. Germline-derived CDR1 and CDR2 are SGHRS and YFSETQ. This CDR3 reads CASSLGGGGPDTQYF. CDR3 bases: TGCGCCAGCAGCTTGGGAGGCGGGGGCCCAGATACGCAGTATTTT.

The chain combines TRBV19 with TRBJ2-7, with 15 bases fitting TRBD2. The V segment lost 5 bases and the J segment 7 bases; nucleotides outside the gene matches: 6. The CDR3 covers 15 residues. From germline, CDR1 is LNHDA and CDR2 SQIVND (reference sequence). The CDR3 DNA reads as TGTGCCAGTAGTGACGGACTAGCGGGGGGGCATGAGCAGTACTTC. It codes for CASSDGLAGGHEQYF.

V gene TRBV27 combines with J gene TRBJ2-7; maybe TRBD1 (6 bases). V lost 6 bases to trimming and J lost 4 bases, with 22 bases between them. Germline V CDR1 and CDR2: MNHEY, SMNVEV (reference sequence). The CDR3 runs 16 residues. The CDR3 DNA reads as TGTGCCAGCAGCGTTTTTTTGGGGGCCCCCCGATACGAGCAGTACTTC. Translated, it gives CASSVFLGAPRYEQYF.